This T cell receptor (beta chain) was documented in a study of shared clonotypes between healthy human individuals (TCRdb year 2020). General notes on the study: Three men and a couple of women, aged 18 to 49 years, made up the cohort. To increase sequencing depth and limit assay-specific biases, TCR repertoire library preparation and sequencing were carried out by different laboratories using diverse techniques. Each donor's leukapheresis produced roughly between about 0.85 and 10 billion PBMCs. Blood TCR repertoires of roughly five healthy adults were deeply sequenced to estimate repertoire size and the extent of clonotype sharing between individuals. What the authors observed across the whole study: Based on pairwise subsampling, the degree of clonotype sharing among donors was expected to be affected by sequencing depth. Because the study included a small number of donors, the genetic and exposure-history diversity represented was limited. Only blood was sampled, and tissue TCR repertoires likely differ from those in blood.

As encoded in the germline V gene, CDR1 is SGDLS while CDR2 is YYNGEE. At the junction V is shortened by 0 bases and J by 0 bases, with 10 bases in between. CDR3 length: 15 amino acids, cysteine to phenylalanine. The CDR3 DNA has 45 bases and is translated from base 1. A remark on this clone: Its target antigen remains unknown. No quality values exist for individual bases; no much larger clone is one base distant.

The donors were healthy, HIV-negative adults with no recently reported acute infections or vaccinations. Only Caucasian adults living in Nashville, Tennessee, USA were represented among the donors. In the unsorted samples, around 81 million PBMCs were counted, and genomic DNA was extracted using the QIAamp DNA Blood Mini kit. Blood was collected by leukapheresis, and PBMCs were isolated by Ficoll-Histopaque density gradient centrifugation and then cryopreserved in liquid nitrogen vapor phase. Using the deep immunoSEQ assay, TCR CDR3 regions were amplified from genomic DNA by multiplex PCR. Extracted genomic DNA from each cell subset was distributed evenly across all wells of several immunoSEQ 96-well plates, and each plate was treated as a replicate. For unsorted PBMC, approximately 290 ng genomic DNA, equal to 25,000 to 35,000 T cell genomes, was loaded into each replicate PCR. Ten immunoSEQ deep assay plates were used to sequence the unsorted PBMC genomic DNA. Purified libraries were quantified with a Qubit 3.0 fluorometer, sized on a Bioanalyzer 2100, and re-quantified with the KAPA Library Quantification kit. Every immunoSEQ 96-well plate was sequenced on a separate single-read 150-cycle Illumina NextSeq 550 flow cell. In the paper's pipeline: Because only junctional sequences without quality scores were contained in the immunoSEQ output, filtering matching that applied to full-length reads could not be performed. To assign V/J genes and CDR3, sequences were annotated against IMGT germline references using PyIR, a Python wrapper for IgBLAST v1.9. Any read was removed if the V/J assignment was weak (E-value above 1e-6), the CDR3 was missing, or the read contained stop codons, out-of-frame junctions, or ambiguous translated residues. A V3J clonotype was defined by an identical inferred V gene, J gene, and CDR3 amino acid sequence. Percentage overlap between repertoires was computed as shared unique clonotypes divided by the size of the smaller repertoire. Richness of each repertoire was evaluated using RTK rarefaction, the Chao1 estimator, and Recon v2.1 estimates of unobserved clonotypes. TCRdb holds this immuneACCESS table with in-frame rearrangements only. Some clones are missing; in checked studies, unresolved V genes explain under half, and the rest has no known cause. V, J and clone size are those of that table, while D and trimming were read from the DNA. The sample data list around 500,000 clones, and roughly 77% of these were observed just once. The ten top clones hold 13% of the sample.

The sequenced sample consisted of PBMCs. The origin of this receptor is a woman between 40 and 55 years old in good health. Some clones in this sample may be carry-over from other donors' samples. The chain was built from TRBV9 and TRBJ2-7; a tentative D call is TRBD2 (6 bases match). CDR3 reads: CASSVGRGNSYEQYF. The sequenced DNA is TGTGCCAGCAGCGTAGGCCGCGGGAACTCCTACGAGCAGTACTTC.